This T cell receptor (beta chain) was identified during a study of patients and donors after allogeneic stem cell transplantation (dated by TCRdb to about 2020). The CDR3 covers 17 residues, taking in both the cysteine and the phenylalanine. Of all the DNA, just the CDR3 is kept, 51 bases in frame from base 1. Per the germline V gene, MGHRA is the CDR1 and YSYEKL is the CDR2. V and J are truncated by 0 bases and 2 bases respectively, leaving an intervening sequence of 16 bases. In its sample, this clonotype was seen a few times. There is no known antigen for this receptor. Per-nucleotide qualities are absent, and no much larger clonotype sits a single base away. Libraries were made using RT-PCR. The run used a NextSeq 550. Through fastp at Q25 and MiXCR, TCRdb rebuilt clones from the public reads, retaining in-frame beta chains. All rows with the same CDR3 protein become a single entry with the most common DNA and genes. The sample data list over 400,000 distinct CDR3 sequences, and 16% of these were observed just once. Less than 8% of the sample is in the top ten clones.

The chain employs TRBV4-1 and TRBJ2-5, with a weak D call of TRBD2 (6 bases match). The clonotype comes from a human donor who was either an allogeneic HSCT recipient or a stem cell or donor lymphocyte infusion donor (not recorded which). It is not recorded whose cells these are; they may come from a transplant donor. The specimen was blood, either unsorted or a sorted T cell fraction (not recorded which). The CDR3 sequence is CASSQEGGAGLQETQYF. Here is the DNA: TGCGCCAGCAGCCAAGAGGGCGGGGCAGGACTTCAAGAGACCCAGTACTTC.